This T cell receptor (beta chain) was retrieved from a study of identical twins. TCRdb passed the 5' RACE reads through MiXCR, listing each CDR3 protein once. This sample yields around 500,000 distinct CDR3 sequences, of which about 14% are seen a single time; 0.52% belongs to the top ten. Trimming took 6 bases from V and 7 from J; bases not matched to a gene: 8. The CDR3 is 13 amino acids. Separately, the same data were catalogued under a study of yellow fever vaccine responses in identical twins. That study adds: Twins showed a vaccine T cell response that reportedly seemed partly convergent, partly personalized.

The chain uses TRBV12-3 or TRBV12-4 and TRBJ1-2; 7 bases are shared with TRBD1. This TCR came from a woman under 30 in good health. Sequencing was carried out using CD4+ T cells sorted from blood. The CDR3 region has the DNA TGTGCCAGCAGAATAGGGGGCGCGGGTGGCTACACCTTC. Its protein is CASRIGGAGGYTF.